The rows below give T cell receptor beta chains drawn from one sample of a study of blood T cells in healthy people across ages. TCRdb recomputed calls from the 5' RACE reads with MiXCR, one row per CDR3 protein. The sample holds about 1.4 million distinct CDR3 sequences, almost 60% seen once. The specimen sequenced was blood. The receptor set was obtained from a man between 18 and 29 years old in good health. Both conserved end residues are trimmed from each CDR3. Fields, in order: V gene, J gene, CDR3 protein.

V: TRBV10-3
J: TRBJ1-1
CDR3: AIRGLTDQEAF

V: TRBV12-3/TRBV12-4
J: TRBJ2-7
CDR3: ASSLGTGAAYEQY

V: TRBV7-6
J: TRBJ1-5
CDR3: ASSEYGVQPQH

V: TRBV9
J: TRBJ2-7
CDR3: ASSADLRVAYEQY

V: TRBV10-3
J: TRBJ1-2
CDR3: AISEPRDSNYGYT

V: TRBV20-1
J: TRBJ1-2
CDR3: SAPRQQDGYT

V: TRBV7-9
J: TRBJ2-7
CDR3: ASSLGFNYEQY

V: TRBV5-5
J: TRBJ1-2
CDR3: ASSSRTAYYGYT

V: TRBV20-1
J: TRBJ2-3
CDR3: STSDLWADTQY

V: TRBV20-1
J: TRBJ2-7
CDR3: SALQPGLSYEQY

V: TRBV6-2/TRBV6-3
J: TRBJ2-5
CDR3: ASSSSSGRVQETQY

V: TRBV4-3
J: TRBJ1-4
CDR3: ASSQAFGAVSEKLF

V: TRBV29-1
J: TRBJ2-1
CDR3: SVGPGTGLNEQF

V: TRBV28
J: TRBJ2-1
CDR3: ASSLPLRDRPYNEQF

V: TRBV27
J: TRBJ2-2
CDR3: ASSLYEAGELF

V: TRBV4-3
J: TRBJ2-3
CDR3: ASSQDVRVDTQY

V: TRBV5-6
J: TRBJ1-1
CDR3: ASSRRTDRSNTEAF

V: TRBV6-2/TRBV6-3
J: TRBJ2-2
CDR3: ASSPVDTGELF

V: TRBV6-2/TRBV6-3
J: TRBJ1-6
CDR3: ASSYQRQGNSPLH

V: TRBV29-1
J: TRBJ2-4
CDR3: SVEGGTRVGKNIQY

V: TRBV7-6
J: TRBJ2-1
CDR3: ASSLSTGGEQF

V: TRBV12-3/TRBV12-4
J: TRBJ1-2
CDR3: ASSQDRVYGYT

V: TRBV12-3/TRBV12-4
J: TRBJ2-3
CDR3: ASSPGYASETQY

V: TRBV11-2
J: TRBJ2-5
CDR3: ASSPGRLNEQY

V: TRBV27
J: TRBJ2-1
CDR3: ASSPSLMADEQF

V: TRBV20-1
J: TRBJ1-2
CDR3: SARETGGYYGYT

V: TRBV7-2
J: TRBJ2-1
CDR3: ASSLVTGFNIGYNEQF

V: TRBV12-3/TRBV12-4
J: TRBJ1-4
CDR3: ASNRQGLWEKLF

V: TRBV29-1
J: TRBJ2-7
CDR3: SVEGGQGSSYEQY

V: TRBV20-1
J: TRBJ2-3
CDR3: SAPDLTDTQY

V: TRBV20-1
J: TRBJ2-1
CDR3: SATRAGDNEQF

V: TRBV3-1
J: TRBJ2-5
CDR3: ASSQWDLEAQY

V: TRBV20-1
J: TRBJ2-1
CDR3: SASQGTSGRAGTYNEQF

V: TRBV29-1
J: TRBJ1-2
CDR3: SVEDGPPGDGYT

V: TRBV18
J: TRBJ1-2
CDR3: ASSPGPPGGYT

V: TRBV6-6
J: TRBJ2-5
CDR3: ASSKLQETQY

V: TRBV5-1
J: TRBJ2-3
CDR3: ASSLAGSGPPVDTQY

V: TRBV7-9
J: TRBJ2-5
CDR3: ASSSKMVSAGGEETQY

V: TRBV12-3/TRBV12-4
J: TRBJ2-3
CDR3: ASRRSGRVVDTQY

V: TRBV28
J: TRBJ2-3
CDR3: ASSSVYAGRSTDTQY

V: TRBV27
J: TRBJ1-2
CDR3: ASTPGGREYNYGYT

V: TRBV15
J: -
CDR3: ATSYLHYEQY

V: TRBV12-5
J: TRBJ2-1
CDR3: ASGLSNSYRARYNEQF

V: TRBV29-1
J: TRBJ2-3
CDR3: SVDLGSDTQY

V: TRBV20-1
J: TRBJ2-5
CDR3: SARDRETQY

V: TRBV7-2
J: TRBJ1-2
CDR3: ASSFLQLSGYT

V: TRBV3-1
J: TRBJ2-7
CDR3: ASSQVVLGEQY

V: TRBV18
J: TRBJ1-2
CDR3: ASSLRDLYGYT

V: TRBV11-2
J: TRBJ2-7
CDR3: ASSHLGIEQY

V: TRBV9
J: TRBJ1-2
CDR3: ASSVEMGGYGYT

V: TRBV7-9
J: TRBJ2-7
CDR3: ASSPPLGDPYEQY

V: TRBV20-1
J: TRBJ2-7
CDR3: SASRGQGYEQY

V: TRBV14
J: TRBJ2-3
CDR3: ASSQPTGDTQY

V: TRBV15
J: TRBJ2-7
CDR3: ATRGPTYEQY

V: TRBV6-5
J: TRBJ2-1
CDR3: ASSYTGYNEQF

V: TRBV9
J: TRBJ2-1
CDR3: ASGDSSSYNEQF

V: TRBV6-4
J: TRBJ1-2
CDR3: ASSLTGTGGNYGYT